The T cell receptor (beta chain) described here comes from a study of shared clonotypes between healthy human individuals. Study observations and caveats: In this cohort, only blood was sampled, and tissue repertoires likely differ. Non-shared clonotypes had lower generation probabilities than those shared by all four donors.

Turning to this clone: Its matching antigen is unknown.

The CDR3 length is 16 residues. Germline CDR1 is MNHEY and CDR2 is SMNVEV (reference sequence). Trimming took 4 bases from V and 7 from J; bases not matched to a gene: 13. An assay was performed, and its level was deep. Produced via immunoSEQ multiplex PCR; TCRdb's table is partial and in-frame only. Of around 1,100,000 clones in the sample, around three quarters are singletons; the top ten hold about 0.89%. Sequencing used memory CD4+ T cells from PBMCs. Stated subset: CD45RA-negative fraction. The rearrangement links TRBV27 to TRBJ1-1, with 9 bases fitting TRBD1. The sequence was obtained from a man aged 18 to 29 in good health. Some clones in this sample may be carry-over from other donors' samples. CDR3 nucleotides: TGTGCCAGCAGTTCCCGAGGCAGCGGGACAGGGATTGAAGCTTTCTTT. Translated: CASSSRGSGTGIEAFF.